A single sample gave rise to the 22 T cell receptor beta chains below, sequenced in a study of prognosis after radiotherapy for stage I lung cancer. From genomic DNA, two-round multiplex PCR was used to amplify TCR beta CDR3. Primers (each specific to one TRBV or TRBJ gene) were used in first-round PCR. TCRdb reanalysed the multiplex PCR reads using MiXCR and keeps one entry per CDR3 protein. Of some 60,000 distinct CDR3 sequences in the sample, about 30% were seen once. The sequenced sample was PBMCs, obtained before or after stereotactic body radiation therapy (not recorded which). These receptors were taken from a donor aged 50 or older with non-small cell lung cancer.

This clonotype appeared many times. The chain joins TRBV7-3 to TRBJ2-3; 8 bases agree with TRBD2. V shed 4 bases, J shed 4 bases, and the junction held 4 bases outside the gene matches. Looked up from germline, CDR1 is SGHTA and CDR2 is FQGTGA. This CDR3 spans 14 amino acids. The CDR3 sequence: CASSSGGAADTQYF. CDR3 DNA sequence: TGTGCCAGCAGCTCCGGGGGGGCCGCAGATACGCAGTATTTT.

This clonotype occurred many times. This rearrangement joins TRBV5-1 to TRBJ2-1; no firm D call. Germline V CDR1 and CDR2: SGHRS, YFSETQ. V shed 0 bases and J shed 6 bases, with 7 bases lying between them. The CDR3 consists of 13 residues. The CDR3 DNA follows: TGCGCCAGCAGCTTGGGACCCGCCAATGAGCAGTTCTTC. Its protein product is CASSLGPANEQFF.

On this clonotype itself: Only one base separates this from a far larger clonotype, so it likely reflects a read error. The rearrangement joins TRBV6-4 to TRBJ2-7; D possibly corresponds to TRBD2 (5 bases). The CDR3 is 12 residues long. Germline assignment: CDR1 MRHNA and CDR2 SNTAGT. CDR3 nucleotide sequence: TGTGCCAGCAGCTCGGGGATCTACGATCAGTACTTC. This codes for CASSSGIYDQYF.

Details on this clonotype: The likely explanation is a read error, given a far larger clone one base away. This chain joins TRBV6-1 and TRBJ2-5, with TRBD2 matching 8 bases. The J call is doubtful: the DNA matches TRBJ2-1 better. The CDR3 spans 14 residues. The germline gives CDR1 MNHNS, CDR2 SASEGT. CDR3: CASYPRGGNNEQFF. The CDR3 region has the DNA TGTGCCAGTTATCCTCGGGGGGGCAACAATGAGCAGTTCTTC.

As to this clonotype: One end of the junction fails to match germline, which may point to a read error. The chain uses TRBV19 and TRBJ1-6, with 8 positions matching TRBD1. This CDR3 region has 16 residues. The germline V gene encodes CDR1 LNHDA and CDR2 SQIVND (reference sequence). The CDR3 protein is CASSIWDRIYNSPLHF. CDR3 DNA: TGCGCCAGTAGTATATGGGACAGGATCTATAATTCACCCCTCCACTTT.

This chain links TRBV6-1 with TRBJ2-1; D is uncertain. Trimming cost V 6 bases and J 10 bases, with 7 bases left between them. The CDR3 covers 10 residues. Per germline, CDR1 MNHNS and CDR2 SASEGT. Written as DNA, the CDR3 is TGTGCCAGCAGCCCTGTGGAGCAGTTCTTC. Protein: CASSPVEQFF.

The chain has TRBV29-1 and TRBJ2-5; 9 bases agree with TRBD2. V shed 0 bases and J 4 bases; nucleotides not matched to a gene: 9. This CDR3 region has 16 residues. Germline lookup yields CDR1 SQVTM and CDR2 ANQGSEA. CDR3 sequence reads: CSVEDRAGGGVETQYF. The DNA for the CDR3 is TGCAGCGTTGAAGATCGAGCGGGGGGCGGGGTAGAGACCCAGTACTTC.

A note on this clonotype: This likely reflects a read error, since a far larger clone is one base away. CDR3 in DNA: TGTGCCAGCAGTTATTCCCTAAATCATCCCCAGCATTTT. Its translation is CASSYSLNHPQHF. The V and J genes are TRBV6-4 and TRBJ1-5; no firm D call. Germline V gene sequence: CDR1 MRHNA, CDR2 SNTAGT. This CDR3 has 13 amino acids.

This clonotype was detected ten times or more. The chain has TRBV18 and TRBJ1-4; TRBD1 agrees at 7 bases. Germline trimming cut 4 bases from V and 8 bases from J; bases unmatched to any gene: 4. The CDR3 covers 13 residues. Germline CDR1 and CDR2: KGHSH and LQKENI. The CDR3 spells CASSQGQEEKLFF. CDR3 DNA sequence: TGTGCCAGCTCACAAGGACAGGAAGAAAAACTGTTTTTT.

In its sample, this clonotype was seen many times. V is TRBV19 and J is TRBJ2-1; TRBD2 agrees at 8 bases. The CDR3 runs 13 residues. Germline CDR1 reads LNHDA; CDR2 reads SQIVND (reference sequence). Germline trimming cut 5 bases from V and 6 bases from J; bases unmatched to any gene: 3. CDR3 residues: CASSPGTSNEQFF. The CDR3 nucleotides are TGTGCCAGTAGTCCCGGGACTAGCAATGAGCAGTTCTTC.

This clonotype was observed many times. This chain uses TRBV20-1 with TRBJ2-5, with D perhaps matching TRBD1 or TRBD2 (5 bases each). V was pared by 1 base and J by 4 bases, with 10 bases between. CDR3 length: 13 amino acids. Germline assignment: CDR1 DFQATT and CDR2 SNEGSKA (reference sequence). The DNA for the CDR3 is TGCAGTGCTAGAGTGACGGGGCGAGAGACCCAGTACTTC. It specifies CSARVTGRETQYF.

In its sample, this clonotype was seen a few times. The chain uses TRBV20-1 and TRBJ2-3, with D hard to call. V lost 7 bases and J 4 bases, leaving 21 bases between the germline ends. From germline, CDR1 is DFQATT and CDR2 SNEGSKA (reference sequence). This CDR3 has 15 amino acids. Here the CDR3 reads CSVATAAIRADTQYF. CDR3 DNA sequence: TGCAGTGTTGCGACGGCCGCAATAAGGGCAGATACGCAGTATTTT.

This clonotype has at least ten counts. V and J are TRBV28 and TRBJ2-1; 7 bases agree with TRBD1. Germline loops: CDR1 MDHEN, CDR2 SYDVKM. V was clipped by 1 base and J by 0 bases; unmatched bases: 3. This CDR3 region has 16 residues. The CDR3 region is CASSLSRGLSYNEQFF. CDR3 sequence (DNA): TGTGCCAGCAGTTTATCTAGGGGGCTCTCCTACAATGAGCAGTTCTTC.

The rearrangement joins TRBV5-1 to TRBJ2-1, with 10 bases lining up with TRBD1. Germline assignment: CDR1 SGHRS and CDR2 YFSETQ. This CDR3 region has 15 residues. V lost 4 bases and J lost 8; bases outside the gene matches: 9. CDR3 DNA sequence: TGCGCCAGCAGCCGAAACGGGGACAGGGGCCATGAGCAGTTCTTC. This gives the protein CASSRNGDRGHEQFF.

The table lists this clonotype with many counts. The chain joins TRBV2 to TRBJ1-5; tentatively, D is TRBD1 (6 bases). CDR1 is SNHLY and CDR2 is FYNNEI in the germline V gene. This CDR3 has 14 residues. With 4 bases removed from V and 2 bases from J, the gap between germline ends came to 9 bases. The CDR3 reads CASSGEGGNQPQHF. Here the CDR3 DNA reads TGTGCCAGCAGTGGGGAGGGGGGCAATCAGCCCCAGCATTTT.

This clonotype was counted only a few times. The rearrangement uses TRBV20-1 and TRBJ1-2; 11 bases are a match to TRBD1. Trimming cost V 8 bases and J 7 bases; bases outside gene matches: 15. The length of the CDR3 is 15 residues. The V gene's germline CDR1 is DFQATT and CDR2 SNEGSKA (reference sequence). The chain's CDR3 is CSLHVPGQGGGGYTF. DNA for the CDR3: TGCAGTCTCCACGTCCCGGGACAGGGGGGTGGTGGCTACACCTTC.

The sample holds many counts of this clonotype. The CDR3 sequence is CASSRDQGMVYGYTF. The DNA of the CDR3 is TGTGCCAGCAGCCGGGATCAGGGAATGGTCTATGGCTACACCTTC. The rearrangement joins TRBV5-6 to TRBJ1-2, with D perhaps matching TRBD1 (5 bases). This CDR3 has 15 residues. The V end was cut by 4 bases, the J end by 4 bases, with 17 bases between. CDR1 and CDR2 from the germline V gene are SGHDT and YYEEEE.

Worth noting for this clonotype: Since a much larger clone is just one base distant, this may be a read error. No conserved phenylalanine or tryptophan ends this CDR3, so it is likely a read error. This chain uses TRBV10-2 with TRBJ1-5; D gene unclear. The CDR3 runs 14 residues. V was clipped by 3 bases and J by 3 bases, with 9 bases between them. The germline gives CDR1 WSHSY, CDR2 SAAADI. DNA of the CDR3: TGCGCCAGCAGTGATGGCCACCACAATCAGCCCCAGCATTCT. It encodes CASSDGHHNQPQHS.

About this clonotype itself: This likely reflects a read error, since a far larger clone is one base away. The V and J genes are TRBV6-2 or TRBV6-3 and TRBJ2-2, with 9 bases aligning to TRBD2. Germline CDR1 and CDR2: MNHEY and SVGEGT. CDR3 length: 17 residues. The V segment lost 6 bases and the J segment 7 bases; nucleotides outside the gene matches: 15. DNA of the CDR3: TGTGCCAGCAGACGAGGGACTAGCTGGGGGGCCTTCGGGGAGCTGTTTTTT. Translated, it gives CASRRGTSWGAFGELFF.

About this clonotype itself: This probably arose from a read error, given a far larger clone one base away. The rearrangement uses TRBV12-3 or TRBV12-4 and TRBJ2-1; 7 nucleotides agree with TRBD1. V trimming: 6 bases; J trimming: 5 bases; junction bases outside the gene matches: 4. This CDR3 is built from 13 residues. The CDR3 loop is CASRTGRDNEQFF. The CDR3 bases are TGTGCCAGCAGGACAGGGAGAGACAATGAGCAGTTCTTC.

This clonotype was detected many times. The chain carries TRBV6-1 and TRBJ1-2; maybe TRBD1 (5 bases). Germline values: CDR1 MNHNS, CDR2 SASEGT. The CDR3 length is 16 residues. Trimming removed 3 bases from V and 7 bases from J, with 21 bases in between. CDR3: CASSDLSGTSQGGYTF. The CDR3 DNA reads TGTGCCAGCAGTGACCTATCAGGGACCTCCCAGGGTGGCTACACCTTC.

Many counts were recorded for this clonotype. CDR3 DNA sequence: TGTGCCAGCAGTTACCTAGCCAAAAACATTCAGTACTTC. Translation: CASSYLAKNIQYF. The V call is TRBV6-2 or TRBV6-3, the J call TRBJ2-4; D unresolved. Germline values: CDR1 MNHEY, CDR2 SVGEGT. The CDR3 is made up of 13 amino acids. Trimming pared 2 bases from V and 0 bases from J, leaving 2 bases between.